This passage covers 7 T cell receptor beta chains from one sample sequenced in a study of blood T cell repertoires in COVID-19. Assay: immunoSEQ multiplex PCR; the TCRdb copy retains only in-frame clones and omits some. Of over 120,000 clones listed, about 86% were seen once; the top ten hold around 8.4%. The sequencing sample was made of peripheral blood. The receptors shown here come from a human donor in a cohort sampled during active COVID-19.

The V and J genes are TRBV24-1 and TRBJ2-1; D is perhaps TRBD1 (6 bases). The CDR3 is made up of 17 amino acids. The germline V gene encodes CDR1 KGHDR and CDR2 SFDVKD. The V end was cut by 3 bases, the J end by 6 bases, with 20 bases between. CDR3 DNA sequence: TGTGCCACCAGTGATACGCCACAGGGAGCCCATGGCAATGAGCAGTTCTTC. Its translation: CATSDTPQGAHGNEQFF.

The rearrangement uses TRBV29-1 and TRBJ2-3, with 13 bases lining up with TRBD2. The CDR3 consists of 16 residues. The V and J ends lost 5 bases and 0 bases, in that order; junction bases with no gene match: 5. Germline CDR1 SQVTM, CDR2 ANQGSEA. As DNA, the CDR3 is TGCAGCGTTTTGGGACTAGCGGGAAGTAGCACAGATACGCAGTATTTT. Translation gives CSVLGLAGSSTDTQYF.

The genes are TRBV7-3 and TRBJ2-6; possible D gene TRBD2, 5 bases. Germline V gene data show CDR1 as SGHTA and CDR2 as FQGTGA. V was pared by 1 base and J by 1 base, with 8 bases between. The CDR3 runs 16 residues. In nucleotides, the CDR3 is TGTGCCAGCAGCTTAATGAGGACTTCTGGGGCCAACGTCCTGACTTTC. It encodes CASSLMRTSGANVLTF.

The genes are TRBV19 and TRBJ2-6, with 7 bases lining up with TRBD1. After removal of 5 bases from V and 0 bases from J, the junction contained 7 bases not matched to a gene. Germline CDR1 is LNHDA and CDR2 is SQIVND (reference sequence). The CDR3 totals 17 residues. CDR3: CASSYTGVYSGANVLTF. As DNA, the CDR3 is TGTGCCAGTAGTTACACAGGGGTGTACTCTGGGGCCAACGTCCTGACTTTC.

This clone was seen once. The CDR3 is CASNVGTPREQYF. The CDR3 nucleotides read TGTGCCAGCAATGTTGGCACACCGAGGGAGCAGTACTTC. The rearrangement uses TRBV2 and TRBJ2-7, with unresolved D. The V gene lost 7 bases and the J gene lost 7 bases, with 17 bases spanning the gap. The length of the CDR3 is 13 residues. The germline V gene has CDR1 SNHLY and CDR2 FYNNEI.

The count of this clone is one. The J gene is TRBJ2-7, the V gene TRBV18; possible D gene TRBD2, 5 bases. Germline V gene sequence: CDR1 KGHSH, CDR2 LQKENI. CDR3 length equals 12 residues. Trimming shortened V by 8 bases and J by 2 bases, and 10 bases separated the two germline ends. Here the CDR3 DNA reads TGTGCCAGCCTCCCGGAGGCCTACGAGCAGTACTTC. Encoded protein: CASLPEAYEQYF.

The V gene is TRBV15, the J gene TRBJ1-5; 7 bases map to TRBD1. The length of the CDR3 is 14 residues. Trimming removed 6 bases from V and 2 bases from J; junction bases left unmatched: 4. The germline CDR1 and CDR2 sequences are LNHNV and YYDKDF (reference sequence). The CDR3 loop reads CATRPQGGNQPQHF. The CDR3 coding sequence is TGTGCCACCAGGCCTCAGGGGGGCAATCAGCCCCAGCATTTT.